A single sample is the source of the 11 T cell receptor beta chains below, sequenced in a study of T cell responses to AZD1222 COVID-19 vaccine. Produced via immunoSEQ multiplex PCR; TCRdb's table is partial and in-frame only. The repertoire holds approximately 110,000 clones, with more than 70% as singletons. The material was peripheral blood, obtained on day 0 of AZD1222 vaccination. The receptors stem from an adult in good health.

V is TRBV6-5 and J is TRBJ1-2, with D tentatively TRBD1 (6 bases). The ends were cut back, 6 bases at V and 4 bases at J, with 15 bases in the middle. This CDR3 is built from 14 residues. The V gene's germline CDR1 is MNHEY and CDR2 SVGAGI. This CDR3 is CASRRQVEGYGYTF. The CDR3 bases are TGTGCCAGCAGACGACAGGTGGAGGGCTATGGCTACACCTTC.

The chain has TRBV2 and TRBJ2-3; unclear D gene. Trimming shortened V by 7 bases and J by 2 bases, and 4 bases separated the two germline ends. The CDR3 length is 11 residues. Germline values: CDR1 SNHLY, CDR2 FYNNEI. Here the CDR3 reads CASKPTDTQYF. Here the CDR3 DNA reads TGTGCCAGCAAACCCACAGATACGCAGTATTTT.

The rearrangement links TRBV7-9 to TRBJ1-1; D is unclear. Germline loops: CDR1 SEHNR, CDR2 FQNEAQ (reference sequence). The CDR3 is made up of 12 amino acids. V lost 5 bases to trimming and J lost 0 bases, with 4 bases between them. CDR3 DNA: TGTGCCAGCAGCAGTATGAACACTGAAGCTTTCTTT. Translating gives CASSSMNTEAFF.

The V and J genes are TRBV11-2 and TRBJ2-1; 8 nucleotides match TRBD2. CDR3 length: 15 amino acids. Unmatched junction bases numbered 9, after V lost 8 bases and J lost 3 bases. Germline lookup yields CDR1 SGHAT and CDR2 FQNNGV. This chain's CDR3 is CASGRGAVNYNEQFF. The CDR3, as DNA: TGTGCCAGCGGGCGGGGGGCTGTGAACTACAATGAGCAGTTCTTC.

The V gene is TRBV18, the J gene TRBJ1-2; the match to TRBD1 covers 9 bases. The CDR3 is 16 amino acids. V shed 4 bases and J 2 bases; nucleotides not matched to a gene: 8. Germline assignment: CDR1 KGHSH and CDR2 LQKENI. CDR3 amino acids: CASSQTPQGANYGYTF. The CDR3 DNA follows: TGTGCCAGCTCACAAACTCCACAGGGGGCAAACTATGGCTACACCTTC.

J is TRBJ2-7 and V is TRBV5-8; D uncertain. The length of the CDR3 is 14 residues. Per the germline V gene, CDR1 is SGHTS and CDR2 is YDEGEE. Trimming cost V 0 bases and J 2 bases, with 9 bases left between them. The CDR3 is CASSLEPVTYEQYF. The CDR3 coding sequence is TGTGCCAGCAGCTTGGAACCGGTTACCTACGAGCAGTACTTC.

The rearrangement uses TRBV5-1 and TRBJ1-1; 8 nucleotides line up with TRBD1. This CDR3 is 16 amino acids long. V shed 5 bases, J shed 1 base, and the junction held 10 bases outside the gene matches. CDR1 SGHRS and CDR2 YFSETQ come from the germline V gene. CDR3 sequence (DNA): TGCGCCAGCAGGTTCCGGGGGGGACAGGAGAACACTGAAGCTTTCTTT. Its protein product is CASRFRGGQENTEAFF.

This chain connects TRBV7-3 to TRBJ2-3, with D possibly TRBD2 on 6 matching bases. V lost 9 bases to trimming and J lost 5 bases, with 18 bases between them. CDR3 length: 14 residues. Germline V gene sequence: CDR1 SGHTA, CDR2 FQGTGA. CDR3 amino acids: CASSVLQEGDTQYF. The CDR3, as DNA: TGTGCCAGTAGCGTGCTGCAGGAGGGAGATACGCAGTATTTT.

The chain is built from TRBV30 and TRBJ2-3; weak D call: TRBD2 (6 bases). Germline assignment: CDR1 GTSNPN and CDR2 SVGIG (reference sequence). Trimming removed 8 bases from V and 1 base from J, with 19 bases in between. The length of the CDR3 is 15 residues. The CDR3 nucleotides read TGTGCCGGGACTCGGGGCGGAAAGGGCACAGATACGCAGTATTTT. Residues: CAGTRGGKGTDTQYF.

The chain joins TRBV7-6 to TRBJ2-1, with 9 bases fitting TRBD2. The V segment lost 2 bases and the J segment 6 bases; nucleotides outside the gene matches: 5. The germline V gene has CDR1 SGHVS and CDR2 FNYEAQ. The length of the CDR3 is 15 residues. CDR3 residues: CASSLRGGGANEQFF. CDR3 bases: TGTGCCAGCAGCTTAAGAGGCGGGGGGGCCAATGAGCAGTTCTTC.

V gene TRBV6-5 combines with J gene TRBJ2-1; D tentatively fits TRBD1 or TRBD2 (5 bases each). This CDR3 is 15 amino acids long. V lost 6 bases to trimming and J lost 5 bases, with 17 bases between them. CDR1 is MNHEY, CDR2 SVGAGI, per germline. CDR3 loop: CASRRDVGNNNEQFF. DNA of the CDR3: TGTGCCAGCAGACGGGACGTAGGAAATAACAATGAGCAGTTCTTC.